The TCR beta chain described here comes from a study of blood T cell repertoires in COVID-19. Study as a whole: Sites across the United States, Italy and Spain contributed samples from acute and convalescent COVID-19. Sources were T cells, B-cell-depleted T cells, or PBMCs; the material itself was cDNA or gDNA.

V lost 5 bases to trimming and J lost 1 base, with 8 bases between them. Per the germline V gene, CDR1 is SGHTA and CDR2 is FQGTGA. The CDR3 runs to 14 residues. In the original processing: Reference gene primer amplification yielded estimated nucleated cell counts. The method was immunoSEQ multiplex PCR; TCRdb's version includes in-frame clones alone and lacks a portion of them. That table supplies the V and J calls and clone size; D and trimming were determined from the DNA. The table includes over 200,000 clones, approximately 81% detected once. The gene calls are TRBV7-3 and TRBJ2-2; D is unclear. Material for sequencing was peripheral blood. This clonotype was sampled from a woman older than 75 with active or convalescent COVID-19. The CDR3 loop reads CASSPSVNTGELFF. The DNA for the CDR3 is TGTGCCAGCAGCCCGTCAGTGAACACCGGGGAGCTGTTTTTT.